This is a list of T cell receptor beta chains from one sample in a study of T cell changes during pregnancy in multiple sclerosis. Profiling relied on immunoSEQ multiplex PCR, and the TCRdb table lists in-frame clones only, not all of them. The sample shows 35,000 to 45,000 clones, around 92% of them seen only once. The sample in question was CD4+ T cells from peripheral blood mononuclear cells, obtained after pregnancy. These receptors originate from a female donor in good health, enrolled as a control in a pregnancy study. Each CDR3 is given with its conserved first and last residue. Fields, in order: V gene, CDR3 length, clone size, D gene, J gene, CDR3 DNA, CDR3 protein. A D gene is named only where the DNA matches it firmly. The size entry is marked missing in some rows and otherwise reads once, few, many or a size class.

TRBV5-1	13	once	NA	TRBJ2-5	TGCGCCAGCAGCTTGGGACAGCAAGAGACCCAGTACTTC	CASSLGQQETQYF
TRBV19	13	few	NA	TRBJ1-5	TGTGCCTCCCAGCCAGGGAACAATCAGCCCCAGCATTTT	CASQPGNNQPQHF
TRBV2	12	once	NA	TRBJ1-2	TGTGCCAGCAGTGAAGTGGGCAATGGCTACACCTTC	CASSEVGNGYTF
TRBV5-4	13	NA	NA	TRBJ1-4	TGTGCCAGCAGCCCGGGGGTTAATGAAAAACTGTTTTTT	CASSPGVNEKLFF
TRBV11-2	14	NA	NA	TRBJ2-7	TGTGCCAGCAGCTTAGTCCAGCGCACCTACGAGCAGTACTTC	CASSLVQRTYEQYF
TRBV5-4	13	NA	TRBD1	TRBJ2-1	TGTGCCAGCAGCTTTAAGGACAGGCGAAAGCAGTTCTTC	CASSFKDRRKQFF
TRBV4-1	15	NA	NA	TRBJ2-7	TGCGCCAGCAGCCAAGATCTGGCCAGGGGTTACGAGCAGTACTTC	CASSQDLARGYEQYF
TRBV28	13	NA	TRBD1	TRBJ2-1	TGTGCCAGCAGTCCGGGACAGGGGGCGAAGCAGTTCTTC	CASSPGQGAKQFF
TRBV5-4	16	NA	TRBD1	TRBJ1-4	TGTGCCAGCAGCTTGGGGACAGGGACGGGTAATGAAAAACTGTTTTTT	CASSLGTGTGNEKLFF
TRBV28	18	once	NA	TRBJ1-5	TGTGCCAGCAGTTTTGAAGGTTGGGGTAGCGGGGGCAATCAGCCCCAGCATTTT	CASSFEGWGSGGNQPQHF
TRBV19	15	NA	NA	TRBJ1-4	TGTGCCAGTAGTATTGGCGGAGTAACTAATGAAAAACTGTTTTTT	CASSIGGVTNEKLFF
TRBV28	14	NA	TRBD1	TRBJ1-2	TGTGCCAGCAGAGGACAGGGGGCGAACTATGGCTACACCTTC	CASRGQGANYGYTF
TRBV23-1	19	NA	NA	TRBJ2-7	TGCGCCAGCAGGGCATCCGGTAGGGCTAAGATAGGACATAACTACGAGCAGTACTTC	CASRASGRAKIGHNYEQYF
TRBV10-2	16	NA	NA	TRBJ1-6	TGCGCCAGCAGAGGGGCGCAGGCCCCAAATAATTCACCCCTCCACTTT	CASRGAQAPNNSPLHF
TRBV28	14	NA	NA	TRBJ2-5	TGTGCCAGCAGTTTGCCCGGGAGAAAAGAGACCCAGTACTTC	CASSLPGRKETQYF
TRBV5-1	15	NA	TRBD2	TRBJ2-3	TGCGCCAGCTTTGGTTCTAGCGGGAACTCAGATACGCAGTATTTT	CASFGSSGNSDTQYF
TRBV18	15	NA	TRBD2	TRBJ2-5	TGTGCCAGCTCACCTAGACTAGCGGTACAAGAGACCCAGTACTTC	CASSPRLAVQETQYF
TRBV5-1	14	NA	NA	TRBJ2-5	TGCGCCAGCAGCTTGGAGGGCCAGGGAGAGACCCAGTACTTC	CASSLEGQGETQYF
TRBV29-1	14	NA	NA	TRBJ2-3	TGCAGCGTGGGTCCGGGGAGCAACACAGATACGCAGTATTTT	CSVGPGSNTDTQYF
TRBV29-1	12	NA	TRBD2	TRBJ2-1	TGCAGCGGGGGGGAGGGGTTCAATGAGCAGTTCTTC	CSGGEGFNEQFF
TRBV7-9	14	few	TRBD2	TRBJ2-7	TGTGCCAGCAGCTCGACTAGCAGATCCTACGAGCAGTACTTC	CASSSTSRSYEQYF
TRBV7-9	16	NA	NA	TRBJ1-4	TGTGCCAGCAGCTTAGTCTCCCTACAGGGACATGAAAAACTGTTTTTT	CASSLVSLQGHEKLFF
TRBV7-9	14	NA	NA	TRBJ2-2	TGTGCCAGCAGCTTATTTCAGAACACCGGGGAGCTGTTTTTT	CASSLFQNTGELFF
TRBV6-1	15	NA	TRBD1	TRBJ2-2	TGTGCCAGCAGTGGAGGGGACAGGCTAACCGGGGAGCTGTTTTTT	CASSGGDRLTGELFF
TRBV7-9	14	once	NA	TRBJ2-3	TGTGCCAGCAGCAAGGGGACTCGCACAGATACGCAGTATTTT	CASSKGTRTDTQYF
TRBV19	14	few	NA	TRBJ1-1	TGTGCCAGTATTCTCGGGACATTGAACACTGAAGCTTTCTTT	CASILGTLNTEAFF
TRBV5-6	12	NA	NA	TRBJ2-1	TGTGCCAGCAGCCGCCAGTACAATGAGCAGTTCTTC	CASSRQYNEQFF
TRBV5-1	15	NA	TRBD2	TRBJ2-1	TGCGCCAGCAGCTTGGGGACTAGCGCCTACAATGAGCAGTTCTTC	CASSLGTSAYNEQFF
TRBV5-1	16	once	TRBD2	TRBJ2-3	TGCGCCAGCAGCTTGGGCAGGACTAGCGGCACAGATACGCAGTATTTT	CASSLGRTSGTDTQYF
TRBV25-1	16	NA	TRBD1	TRBJ2-7	TGTGCCAGCAGTGGGACAGGCCCCCGTAGCTCCTACGAGCAGTACTTC	CASSGTGPRSSYEQYF
TRBV14	13	NA	NA	TRBJ2-7	TGTGCCAGCAGCCAGAGGACGGGGTACGAGCAGTACTTC	CASSQRTGYEQYF
TRBV18	14	NA	TRBD1	TRBJ1-4	TGTGCCAGCTCAAACAGGGGGCTGGTTGAAAAACTGTTTTTT	CASSNRGLVEKLFF
TRBV5-1	14	NA	TRBD1	TRBJ1-2	TGCGCCAGCAGCTCGGGACAGGGGAACTATGGCTACACCTTC	CASSSGQGNYGYTF
TRBV7-2	16	NA	NA	TRBJ1-4	TGTGCCAGCAGCTTAGCTGCTGGCAGGCGTAATGAAAAACTGTTTTTT	CASSLAAGRRNEKLFF
TRBV28	13	NA	NA	TRBJ2-5	TGTGCCAGCAGTTTATCGTCGCGAGAGACCCAGTACTTC	CASSLSSRETQYF
TRBV5-4	16	NA	TRBD1	TRBJ2-5	TGTGCCAGCAGCCCTGGACAGGGTCGGGTCCAAGAGACCCAGTACTTC	CASSPGQGRVQETQYF
TRBV19	14	NA	TRBD1	TRBJ1-5	TGTGCCAGTAGTATGACAGGGGCGGCTCAGCCCCAGCATTTT	CASSMTGAAQPQHF
TRBV11-2	13	NA	NA	TRBJ1-3	TGTGCCAGCAGCTTACTCTTTGGAAACACCATATATTTT	CASSLLFGNTIYF
TRBV19	14	NA	NA	TRBJ2-7	TGTGCCAGTAGTATAGTGCAGGGGCTTGGGGAGCAGTACTTC	CASSIVQGLGEQYF
TRBV7-8	16	few	TRBD1	TRBJ2-5	TGTGCCAGCAGCAAACCGGGACAGGGCTTCTGGGAGACCCAGTACTTC	CASSKPGQGFWETQYF
TRBV5-1	13	NA	TRBD2	TRBJ2-1	TGCGCCAGCAGCGAGGGACTAGCGAATGAGCAGTTCTTC	CASSEGLANEQFF
TRBV11-2	14	once	NA	TRBJ2-3	TGTGCCAGCAAATGGGGCGGGGCCACAGATACGCAGTATTTT	CASKWGGATDTQYF
TRBV2	13	once	TRBD2	TRBJ2-5	TGTGCCAGCAGCACTAGCGGGCAAGAGACCCAGTACTTC	CASSTSGQETQYF
TRBV28	14	NA	NA	TRBJ1-5	TGTGCCAGCGTGGGGGAGGGCCTCAATCAGCCCCAGCATTTT	CASVGEGLNQPQHF
TRBV4-1	16	once	NA	TRBJ2-1	TGCGCCAGCAGCCAAGGTCGCGCGGTCTCCTACAATGAGCAGTTCTTC	CASSQGRAVSYNEQFF
TRBV28	15	NA	TRBD2	TRBJ2-2	TGTGCCAGCAGGAAGCGGGAGAGTGGCGATGGGGAGCTGTTTTTT	CASRKRESGDGELFF
TRBV19	13	NA	TRBD1	TRBJ1-1	TGTGCCAGTAGTAAGGACAGGGACACTGAAGCTTTCTTT	CASSKDRDTEAFF
TRBV27	15	few	TRBD1	TRBJ1-5	TGTGCCAGCAGTCCAATCTGGACAGGGGTACAGCCCCAGCATTTT	CASSPIWTGVQPQHF
TRBV6-1	16	NA	TRBD1	TRBJ2-6	TGTGCCAGCAGTGCTGGACAGGGTACCGGGGCCAACGTCCTGACTTTC	CASSAGQGTGANVLTF
TRBV5-4	16	NA	TRBD2	TRBJ2-5	TGTGCCAGCAGCCGCTCTTTGACTAGCGGGAGGGAGACCCAGTACTTC	CASSRSLTSGRETQYF
TRBV19	15	NA	NA	TRBJ2-6	TGTGCCAGTTGTCCCAGGTACTCTGGGGCCAACGTCCTGACTTTC	CASCPRYSGANVLTF
TRBV6-1	16	NA	TRBD2	TRBJ2-3	TGTGCCAGCAGTGAAGTAGCGGGGGGGAACACAGATACGCAGTATTTT	CASSEVAGGNTDTQYF
TRBV5-6	14	NA	TRBD1	TRBJ1-2	TGTGCCAGCAGATCGCTCAGGGGGCAGGATGGCTACACCTTC	CASRSLRGQDGYTF
TRBV7-8	15	NA	NA	TRBJ1-2	TGTGCCAGCAGCTTGAGGGGGGGCGTCAACTATGGCTACACCTTC	CASSLRGGVNYGYTF
TRBV2	14	NA	TRBD1	TRBJ2-7	TGTGCCAGCAAGCGGGACAGGGGCTCCTACGAGCAGTACTTC	CASKRDRGSYEQYF